A single sample gave rise to the 25 T cell receptor beta chains below, sequenced in a study of blood T cell repertoires in COVID-19. Clones were sequenced by immunoSEQ multiplex PCR, and TCRdb holds only the in-frame ones, with some missing. The repertoire holds under 300,000 clones, with 80% to 90% as singletons. The sample taken for sequencing was peripheral blood. All receptors derive from a woman aged 70-85 years with acute or convalescent COVID-19.

The chain carries TRBV19 and TRBJ1-6, with D unresolved. This CDR3 is built from 13 residues. In germline, CDR1 is LNHDA, CDR2 SQIVND (reference sequence). Trimming pared 4 bases from V and 8 bases from J, leaving 9 bases between. CDR3 in amino acids: CASSRQEDSPLHF. CDR3 coding DNA: TGTGCCAGTAGTAGGCAGGAAGATTCACCCCTCCACTTT.

The chain links TRBV3-1 (or the pseudogene TRBV3-2) to TRBJ2-3, with D uncertain. Deletions cut 6 bases from V and 9 bases from J, with 13 bases between. The germline CDR1 and CDR2 sequences are LGHDT and YNNKEL (reference sequence). This CDR3 spans 12 amino acids. The CDR3 sequence: CASRNLDGTQYF. DNA for the CDR3: TGTGCCAGCAGAAACCTCGACGGGACGCAGTATTTT.

CDR3 DNA: TGTGCCAGCAGCCAAGAGGGCCGACAGGGGAGGAGAGCTTTCTTT. Translated, it gives CASSQEGRQGRRAFF. The chain uses TRBV3-1 (or the pseudogene TRBV3-2) and TRBJ1-1, with TRBD1 matching 8 bases. V was clipped by 0 bases and J by 10 bases; unmatched bases: 10. CDR3 length: 15 amino acids. CDR1 is LGHDT and CDR2 is YNNKEL in the germline V gene (reference sequence).

About this clone: The sample has other DNA sequences that encode this CDR3 too. V gene TRBV18 combines with J gene TRBJ2-1, with 8 bases fitting TRBD2. This CDR3 contains 17 residues. V lost 0 bases and J lost 0; bases outside the gene matches: 4. Germline assignment: CDR1 KGHSH and CDR2 LQKENI. This CDR3 reads CASSPPVGTSSYNEQFF. CDR3 DNA: TGTGCCAGCTCACCACCGGTAGGGACTAGCTCCTACAATGAGCAGTTCTTC.

V usage is TRBV7-3 and J usage is TRBJ2-5; perhaps TRBD1 as D (5 bases). Trimming stripped 0 bases from V and 7 bases from J, with 6 bases between. Germline CDR1 is SGHTA and CDR2 is FQGTGA. This CDR3 comprises 12 residues. The CDR3 sequence: CASSLTRGTQYF. Written as DNA, the CDR3 is TGTGCCAGCAGCTTAACAAGGGGGACCCAGTACTTC. The variable domain in full, completed from reference TRBV7-3 and TRBJ2-5, reads GAGVSQTPSNKVTEKGKYVELRCDPISGHTALYWYRQSLGQGPEFLIYFQGTGAADDSGLPNDRFFAVRPEGSVSTLKIQRTERGDSAVYLCASSLTRGTQYFGPGTRLLVL.

This chain links TRBV6-1 with TRBJ2-1; weak D call: TRBD1 (7 bases). Deletions cut 2 bases from V and 5 bases from J, with 22 bases between. The CDR3 is 18 amino acids. Germline V gene lookup returns CDR1 MNHNS and CDR2 SASEGT. This CDR3 is CASSERGGLGRGDNEQFF. Here the CDR3 DNA reads TGTGCCAGCAGTGAAAGAGGTGGACTGGGCAGGGGGGACAATGAGCAGTTCTTC.

This chain joins TRBV10-3 and TRBJ2-1, with TRBD1 identical over 7 bases. CDR1 and CDR2 (germline): ENHRY, SYGVKD. V dropped 6 bases and J dropped 5; count of bases not matched to a gene: 4. The CDR3 length is 13 residues. CDR3 protein: CAIRAGQDNEQFF. The CDR3 coding sequence is TGTGCCATCAGAGCAGGACAGGACAATGAGCAGTTCTTC.

The chain uses TRBV4-2 and TRBJ2-2; 9 bases are a match to TRBD2. V was pared by 4 bases and J by 5 bases, with 11 bases of the junction left unmatched. This CDR3 contains 17 residues. From germline, CDR1 is LGHNA and CDR2 YNFKEQ. The CDR3 bases are TGTGCCAGCAGCCTACGCGGGAGCGGGGGGCCTACCGGGGAGCTGTTTTTT. Translated: CASSLRGSGGPTGELFF.

The chain employs TRBV4-2 and TRBJ1-1; 8 positions match TRBD1. V lost 1 base and J lost 11; bases outside the gene matches: 3. This CDR3 has 12 residues. Per the germline V gene, CDR1 is LGHNA and CDR2 is YNFKEQ. The CDR3 coding sequence is TGTGCCAGCAGCCAAGTACAGGGGGTGGCTTTCTTT. It codes for CASSQVQGVAFF.

The chain is built from TRBV6-5 and TRBJ2-4, with 7 bases lining up with TRBD1. This CDR3 comprises 15 residues. V lost 3 bases and J lost 3; bases outside the gene matches: 5. The germline V gene has CDR1 MNHEY and CDR2 SVGAGI. The CDR3 DNA sequence: TGTGCCAGCAGTTATGACAGGGACGGCAAAAACATTCAGTACTTC. Encoded protein: CASSYDRDGKNIQYF.

This clone showed up just a few times. The CDR3 spells CASSQGSNTGELFF. CDR3 nucleotide sequence: TGTGCCAGCTCTCAGGGTTCGAACACCGGGGAGCTGTTTTTT. This chain joins TRBV6-6 and TRBJ2-2; a possible D gene is TRBD1 (5 bases). The germline V gene encodes CDR1 MNHNY and CDR2 SVGAGI (reference sequence). Trimming took off 8 bases at V and 0 bases at J, with 10 bases between the two ends. CDR3 length equals 14 residues.

CDR3 residues: CASSLGRTDFNEQFF. The DNA of the CDR3 is TGTGCCAGCAGTTTGGGGCGTACAGATTTTAATGAGCAGTTCTTC. The chain uses TRBV27 and TRBJ2-1; D possibly corresponds to TRBD1 (5 bases). The CDR3 spans 15 residues. The germline CDR1 and CDR2 sequences are MNHEY and SMNVEV (reference sequence). Trimming left V 3 bases short and J 7 bases short, with 16 bases between.

The CDR3 sequence: CASSDQGVGTDTQYF. CDR3 nucleotide sequence: TGTGCCAGCAGTGACCAGGGGGTGGGGACAGATACGCAGTATTTT. This rearrangement joins TRBV2 to TRBJ2-3; 7 bases align to TRBD1. V lost 3 bases to trimming and J lost 3 bases; unmatched junction nucleotides: 6. CDR1 is SNHLY and CDR2 is FYNNEI in the germline V gene. This CDR3 has 15 amino acids. Drawing the rest from reference TRBV2 and TRBJ2-3, the complete variable domain is EPEVTQTPSHQVTQMGQEVILRCVPISNHLYFYWYRQILGQKVEFLVSFYNNEISEKSEIFDDQFSVERPDGSNFTLKIRSTKLEDSAMYFCASSDQGVGTDTQYFGPGTRLTVL.

The V and J genes are TRBV2 and TRBJ2-2; weak D call: TRBD2 (5 bases). The CDR3 runs to 14 residues. Germline V gene data show CDR1 as SNHLY and CDR2 as FYNNEI. Trimming left V 6 bases short and J 6 bases short, with 14 bases between. CDR3 bases: TGTGCCAGCAGACCCGGACTCCGTCCCGGGGAGCTGTTTTTT. Amino acids: CASRPGLRPGELFF.

The chain has TRBV5-1 and TRBJ2-3, with D tentatively TRBD2 (5 bases). Between the trimmed V and J ends, which lost 6 bases and 1 base, there was a span of 18 bases. CDR3 size: 16 residues. The germline CDR1 and CDR2 sequences are SGHRS and YFSETQ. CDR3 sequence reads: CASTPPLVGGTDTQYF. CDR3 nucleotides: TGCGCCAGCACCCCCCCCCTAGTCGGGGGCACAGATACGCAGTATTTT.

The chain carries TRBV6-5 and TRBJ1-2; D perhaps matches TRBD1 (5 bases). The CDR3 runs 13 residues. The germline gives CDR1 MNHEY, CDR2 SVGAGI. With 5 bases removed from V and 0 bases from J, the gap between germline ends came to 7 bases. The CDR3 sequence: CASSLRANYGYTF. As DNA, the CDR3 is TGTGCCAGCAGTCTCAGGGCTAACTATGGCTACACCTTC.

The chain employs TRBV5-4 and TRBJ1-1; D is unclear. The V end was cut by 4 bases, the J end by 3 bases, with 16 bases between. There are 15 residues in the CDR3. Looked up from germline, CDR1 is SGHNT and CDR2 is YYREEE (reference sequence). CDR3 in DNA: TGTGCCAGCAGCCCCGCCCCGCGCGTGGACACTGAAGCTTTCTTT. Translated, it gives CASSPAPRVDTEAFF.

The chain links TRBV11-2 to TRBJ1-4; 9 bases are shared with TRBD1. The CDR3 spans 15 residues. In germline, CDR1 is SGHAT, CDR2 FQNNGV. Trimming cost V 5 bases and J 3 bases; bases outside gene matches: 4. The CDR3 reads CASSPQGAPNEKLFF. CDR3 DNA sequence: TGTGCCAGCAGCCCACAGGGGGCTCCTAATGAAAAACTGTTTTTT.

The genes are TRBV11-2 and TRBJ2-1; D may be TRBD2 (6 bases). Germline V lookup: CDR1 SGHAT, CDR2 FQNNGV. V lost 5 bases and J lost 1, with 6 bases in between. The CDR3 loop spans 13 amino acids. The CDR3 loop reads CASSRGSYNEQFF. The CDR3 DNA reads TGTGCCAGCAGCCGGGGGTCCTACAATGAGCAGTTCTTC.

The V call is TRBV9, the J call TRBJ2-3; perhaps TRBD2 as D (6 bases). The CDR3 has 16 residues. V was trimmed by 0 bases and J by 5 bases, leaving 16 bases between them. Germline V gene lookup returns CDR1 SGDLS and CDR2 YYNGEE. The CDR3 loop reads CASSVELALRRDTQYF. The CDR3 nucleotides are TGTGCCAGCAGCGTAGAACTAGCACTTCGGCGAGATACGCAGTATTTT.

The chain couples TRBV5-1 to TRBJ2-3; D is possibly TRBD2 (7 bases). Germline-derived CDR1 and CDR2 are SGHRS and YFSETQ. CDR3 size: 15 residues. V was trimmed by 4 bases and J by 2 bases, leaving 14 bases between them. DNA for the CDR3: TGCGCCAGCAGCCTTGTAGGGGGGGACACAGATACGCAGTATTTT. Protein product: CASSLVGGDTDTQYF.

The V and J genes are TRBV7-8 and TRBJ2-3, with 12 bases fitting TRBD2. The CDR3 length is 16 residues. From germline, CDR1 is SGHVS and CDR2 FQNEAQ. V shed 5 bases and J 0 bases; nucleotides not matched to a gene: 3. CDR3 nucleotide sequence: TGTGCCAGCAGCGCTGGACTAGCGGGGAGCACAGATACGCAGTATTTT. It codes for CASSAGLAGSTDTQYF.

J is TRBJ1-1 and V is TRBV6-5; no definite D call. V was trimmed by 7 bases and J by 3 bases, leaving 9 bases between them. This CDR3 is built from 12 residues. Per germline, CDR1 MNHEY and CDR2 SVGAGI. The CDR3, as DNA: TGTGCCAGCACCGCGCGGGACACTGAAGCTTTCTTT. It yields the protein CASTARDTEAFF.

This clone showed up just a few times. The V call is TRBV27, the J call TRBJ1-1; D not resolved. Trimming removed 8 bases from V and 0 bases from J, with 7 bases in between. The CDR3 covers 12 residues. CDR1 MNHEY and CDR2 SMNVEV come from the germline V gene (reference sequence). The CDR3 DNA is TGTGCCAGCGGGAGGGTGAACACTGAAGCTTTCTTT. It is translated as CASGRVNTEAFF.

V is TRBV28 and J is TRBJ1-6; 7 bases match TRBD1. CDR1 is MDHEN, CDR2 SYDVKM, per germline. V trimming: 6 bases; J trimming: 10 bases; junction bases outside the gene matches: 12. The CDR3 extends over 15 amino acids. This CDR3 is CASSASQGVGSPLHF. As DNA, the CDR3 is TGTGCCAGCAGCGCCTCTCAGGGGGTAGGGTCACCCCTCCACTTT.